This T cell receptor beta chain came from a study of T cells in Graves' hyperthyroidism and ophthalmopathy. Study-wide findings and caveats: Ophthalmopathy was told apart from stable hyperthyroidism by a 13 V-J model.

Amplified regions were TCR beta CDR3 sequences from RNA transcripts. Initially, a first-round RT-PCR of the TCR CDR3 employed the HTBI primer set. TCRdb used MiXCR to reprocess the multiplex PCR reads, holding one entry per CDR3 protein. The sample lists 640,000 or so distinct CDR3 sequences, more than 13% occurring once. Ophthalmopathy cases met thresholds of Clinical Activity Score at least 3, NOSPECS grade at least 4 and duration under 3 months. Not enrolled were patients with uncontrolled infection, other autoimmune disease, pregnancy or lactation. This clonotype was picked up many times. The antigen remains unidentified. V shed 1 base and J shed 5 bases, with 11 bases lying between them. The CDR3 has 14 residues. Germline V gene lookup returns CDR1 MDHEN and CDR2 SYDVKM.

This receptor was taken from a woman younger than 30 with Graves' ophthalmopathy. V is TRBV28 and J is TRBJ1-1; the D gene is possibly TRBD1 (6 bases). Sequenced material: blood. The CDR3 bases are TGTGCCAGCAGTTTATCCCCCAGGGGTACTGAAGCTTTCTTT. Residues: CASSLSPRGTEAFF.